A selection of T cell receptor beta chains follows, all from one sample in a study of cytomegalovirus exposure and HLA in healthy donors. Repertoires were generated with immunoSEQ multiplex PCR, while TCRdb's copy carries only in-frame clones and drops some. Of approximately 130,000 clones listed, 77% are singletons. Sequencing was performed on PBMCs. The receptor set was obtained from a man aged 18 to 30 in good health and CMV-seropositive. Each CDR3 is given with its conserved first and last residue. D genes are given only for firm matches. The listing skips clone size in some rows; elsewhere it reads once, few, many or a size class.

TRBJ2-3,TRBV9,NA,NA,TGTGCCAGCAGCTGGGGGCGGGAGCAACCGGGGACAGATACGCAGTATTTT,CASSWGREQPGTDTQYF
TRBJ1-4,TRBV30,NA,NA,TGTGCCTGGAGTGTGCGGGCAACTAATGAAAAACTGTTTTTT,CAWSVRATNEKLFF
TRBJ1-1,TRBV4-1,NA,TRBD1,TGCGCCAGCAGCCAACCGAGGGACAGGGCCACTGAAGCTTTCTTT,CASSQPRDRATEAFF
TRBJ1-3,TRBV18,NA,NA,NA,CASSPSGQGAGNTIYF
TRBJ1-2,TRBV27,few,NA,TGTGCCAGCAGTTTATCGGGGGCGGGAGACTATGGCTACACCTTC,CASSLSGAGDYGYTF
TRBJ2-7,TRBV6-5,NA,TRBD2,TGTGCCAGCAGTTCCTGGACTAGCGGGGTTTACGAGCAGTACTTC,CASSSWTSGVYEQYF
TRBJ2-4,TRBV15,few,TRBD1,TGTGCCACCAGCAGAGTTCCCGGCCCCCGGACAGGGAACATTCAGTACTTC,CATSRVPGPRTGNIQYF
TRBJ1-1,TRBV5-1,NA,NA,TGCGCCAGCAGCCCCACGAGTCGGGGGAACCCCGGGGCTTTCTTT,CASSPTSRGNPGAFF
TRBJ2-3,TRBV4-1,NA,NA,TGCGCCAGCAGCCAAGATAAGAGCGAAAGCACAGATACGCAGTATTTT,CASSQDKSESTDTQYF
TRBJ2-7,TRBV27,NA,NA,TGTGCCAGCAGTTCCCTTGCAAGGGAGGCTAGGGAGCAGTACTTC,CASSSLAREAREQYF
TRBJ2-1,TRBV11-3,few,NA,TGTGCCAGCAGCTTAGGGTCGCGGGTCTCCTACAATGAGCAGTTCTTC,CASSLGSRVSYNEQFF
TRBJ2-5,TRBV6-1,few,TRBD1,TGTGCCAGCAGTCCTGACAGGGCCAAGGAGACCCAGTACTTC,CASSPDRAKETQYF
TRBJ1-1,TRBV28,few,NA,TGTGCCAGCAGTTTATCCACCACTATAAGACTCAACACTGAAGCTTTCTTT,CASSLSTTIRLNTEAFF
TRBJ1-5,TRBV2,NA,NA,TGTGCCAGCAGTGGGCAGGACTATCAGCCCCAGCATTTT,CASSGQDYQPQHF
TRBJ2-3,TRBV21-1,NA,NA,TGTGCCAGCAGCAAAAGGACCCCCGGGACAGGGGGCGACCCAGATACGCAGTATTTT,CASSKRTPGTGGDPDTQYF
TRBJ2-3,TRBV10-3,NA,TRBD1,TGTGCCATCCTAGAGGGGGCGGGCACAGATACGCAGTATTTT,CAILEGAGTDTQYF
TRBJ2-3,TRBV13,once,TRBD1,TGTGCCAGCAGCTTAGAGGGGGCTGGTTACACAGATACGCAGTATTTT,CASSLEGAGYTDTQYF
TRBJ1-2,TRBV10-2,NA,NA,TGCGCCAGCAGTGAGTCGAGGCAGGGGTATTATGGCTACACCTTC,CASSESRQGYYGYTF
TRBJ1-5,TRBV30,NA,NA,TGTGCCTGGAGTGTACTAGGGAACTCCAATCAGCCCCAGCATTTT,CAWSVLGNSNQPQHF
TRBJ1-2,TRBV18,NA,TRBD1,TGTGCCAGCTCACCACGGGGACAGGTAGACTATGGCTACACCTTC,CASSPRGQVDYGYTF
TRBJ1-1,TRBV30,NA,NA,TGTGCCGGCCTGAAGAACACTGAAGCTTTCTTT,CAGLKNTEAFF
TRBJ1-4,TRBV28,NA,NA,TGTGCCAGCAGCCAAAACAGGGCGGAAAAACTGTTTTTT,CASSQNRAEKLFF
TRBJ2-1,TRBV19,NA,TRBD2,TGTGCCAGTAGTATTGTCGGGAGGGTCTACAATGAGCAGTTCTTC,CASSIVGRVYNEQFF
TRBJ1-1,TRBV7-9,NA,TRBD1,TGTGCCAGCAGCTCGACGACAGGGACGATGAACACTGAAGCTTTCTTT,CASSSTTGTMNTEAFF
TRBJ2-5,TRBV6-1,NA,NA,TGTGCCAGCAGCCTCCAAGAGACCCAGTACTTC,CASSLQETQYF
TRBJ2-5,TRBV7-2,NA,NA,TGTGCCAGCAGCGGAGGACTTATCTTAGGAGAGACCCAGTACTTC,CASSGGLILGETQYF
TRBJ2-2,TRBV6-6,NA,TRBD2,TGTGCCAGCGGGCGGGAGCCCTCCGGGGAGCTGTTTTTT,CASGREPSGELFF
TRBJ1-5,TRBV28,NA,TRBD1,TGTGCCAGCAATTTTGTCGGAGACAGGGCGCGCAATCAGCCCCAGCATTTT,CASNFVGDRARNQPQHF
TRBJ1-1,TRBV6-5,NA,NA,TGTGCCAGCAGTTACCGGTCGGGTAGAACTGAAGCTTTCTTT,CASSYRSGRTEAFF
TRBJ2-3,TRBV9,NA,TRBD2,TGTGCCAGCAGCTTTATTAGCGGGATCACAGATACGCAGTATTTT,CASSFISGITDTQYF
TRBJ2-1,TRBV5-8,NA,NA,TGTGCCAGCAGCTTGGAAGGGAGGACTTACAATGAGCAGTTCTTC,CASSLEGRTYNEQFF
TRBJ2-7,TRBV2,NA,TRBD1,TGTGCCACCCAGACAGGGACCTACGAGCAGTACTTC,CATQTGTYEQYF
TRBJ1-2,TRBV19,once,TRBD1,TGTGCCAGTAGTGCGGGGTCGACAGGGGGACGAGGAAACTATGGCTACACCTTC,CASSAGSTGGRGNYGYTF
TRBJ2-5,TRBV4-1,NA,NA,TGCGCCAGCAGCCCGTACGGGACTCCTCAAGAGACCCAGTACTTC,CASSPYGTPQETQYF
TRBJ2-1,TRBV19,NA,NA,TGTGCCAGTAGTATGAGCTACCACTACAATGAGCAGTTCTTC,CASSMSYHYNEQFF
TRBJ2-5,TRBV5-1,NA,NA,TGCGCCAGCAGCTTAGAGGGGGTCTGGGAGACCCAGTACTTC,CASSLEGVWETQYF
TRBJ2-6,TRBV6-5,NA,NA,TGTGCCAGCAGACAAATCTCTGGGGCCAACGTCCTGACTTTC,CASRQISGANVLTF
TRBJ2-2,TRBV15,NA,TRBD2,TGTGCCACCAGCAGAGTACTAGCGACCGGGGAGCTGTTTTTT,CATSRVLATGELFF
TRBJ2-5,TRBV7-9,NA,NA,TGTGCCAGCAGCCCCGGACAGACCCAAGAGACCCAGTACTTC,CASSPGQTQETQYF
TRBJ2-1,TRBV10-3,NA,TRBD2,TGTGCCATCAGTCCCCGAGGTAGAGCGGGAGGGATCAATGAGCAGTTCTTC,CAISPRGRAGGINEQFF
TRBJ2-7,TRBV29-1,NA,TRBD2,TGCAGCGCCAGACTAGCGGGAGGGCTCAACGAGCAGTACTTC,CSARLAGGLNEQYF
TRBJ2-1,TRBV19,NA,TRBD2,TGTGCCACGCGGGGGTCCTCCTACAATGAGCAGTTCTTC,CATRGSSYNEQFF
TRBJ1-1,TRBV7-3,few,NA,TGTGCCAGCAGCCCTCACCGAGGGAACACTGAAGCTTTCTTT,CASSPHRGNTEAFF
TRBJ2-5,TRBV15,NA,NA,TGTGCCACCAGCAGAGTAGACAGAAAAGAGACCCAGTACTTC,CATSRVDRKETQYF
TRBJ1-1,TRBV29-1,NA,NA,TGCAGCGTTGAGAAAGGGGGTTATACTGAAGCTTTCTTT,CSVEKGGYTEAFF
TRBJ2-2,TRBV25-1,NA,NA,TGTGCCAGCAGTGCCCTACCCCTAACGAACACCGGGGAGCTGTTTTTT,CASSALPLTNTGELFF